This TCR beta chain was documented in a study of beta chain features in type 1 diabetes. Study background: Cells sorted and examined across all samples totaled 85 million to 110 million. The study's findings and limits: Type 1 diabetes patients showed a moderate but significant shortening of TCRB CDR3s in all four CD4+ subsets. Overrepresentation of cells with high TCR expression could result from cDNA sequencing.

This clone was counted a few times. Its specificity is not known. Other DNA sequences in the same sample also yield this CDR3. This CDR3 contains 13 residues. Germline loops: CDR1 SGHRS, CDR2 YFSETQ. The ends lost 4 bases at V and 7 bases at J; junction bases unmatched: 5. What was sequenced were expressed TCRB transcripts, since all of the isolated RNA had been reverse transcribed. Using immunoSEQ multiplex PCR, the repertoire was profiled, and TCRdb retains in-frame clones only, with some absent. The table lists around 650,000 clones, around 12% of them singletons. The receptor's source is a man between 25 and 39 years old with type 1 diabetes. The specimen was naive CD4+ T cells from blood. The gene calls are TRBV5-1 and TRBJ2-7; 10 bases line up with TRBD1. The CDR3 spells CASSRQGAEEQYF. The DNA for the CDR3 is TGCGCCAGCAGCCGACAGGGGGCGGAGGAGCAGTACTTC.